This T cell receptor beta chain was obtained from a study of blood T cell repertoires in COVID-19. Study context: Researchers got acute and convalescent COVID-19 samples from the United States, Italy and Spain. From T cells, B-cell-depleted T cells, or PBMCs came the material, which was cDNA or gDNA.

Data came from immunoSEQ multiplex PCR; TCRdb stores just in-frame clones and leaves some out. This sample carries a few hundred thousand clones, just over 90% of them seen once, and the ten largest clones take 0.8% to 0.9%. This study enrolled people aged roughly 18 to 90 from about two dozen US geographic areas. Looked up from germline, CDR1 is SQVTM and CDR2 is ANQGSEA. The V and J ends lost 6 bases and 3 bases respectively, with 8 bases between them. The CDR3 is 11 residues long. The sequenced material came from PBMCs or T cells enriched from blood (not recorded which). This TCR was recovered from a woman in her thirties or forties who had been exposed to COVID-19. The rearrangement links TRBV29-1 to TRBJ1-1, with D possibly matching TRBD1 (6 bases). Here the CDR3 reads CSVPGDTEAFF. The CDR3, as DNA: TGCAGCGTCCCAGGGGACACTGAAGCTTTCTTT.